The 9 T cell receptor beta chains below all came from one sample that was sequenced in a study of technical replicates of blood from a few donors. TCRdb keeps only in-frame clones here, not all; method: immunoSEQ multiplex PCR. The sample contains about 76,000 clones, 80% to 90% of which appear only once. The sequenced sample consisted of PBMCs. Every receptor here comes from a human donor in good health. Some clones in this sample may be carry-over from other donors' samples.

The chain is built from TRBV5-1 and TRBJ1-4; D remains unclear. Trimming removed 6 bases from V and 5 bases from J, with 11 bases in between. The CDR3 spans 13 residues. Germline V gene sequence: CDR1 SGHRS, CDR2 YFSETQ. The CDR3 DNA sequence: TGCGCCAGCACCCGGGGTAACAATGAAAAACTGTTTTTT. Its translation: CASTRGNNEKLFF.

The genes are TRBV5-1 and TRBJ1-1; 11 nucleotides agree with TRBD1. The CDR3 is 17 amino acids. After removal of 4 bases from V and 1 base from J, the junction contained 9 bases not matched to a gene. CDR1 and CDR2 from the germline V gene are SGHRS and YFSETQ. The CDR3 DNA reads TGCGCCAGCAGCCAAGTCAGGACAGGGGGCGCGAACACTGAAGCTTTCTTT. This encodes CASSQVRTGGANTEAFF.

The V call is TRBV19, the J call TRBJ2-5; maybe TRBD2 (5 bases). Germline V gene sequence: CDR1 LNHDA, CDR2 SQIVND (reference sequence). The CDR3 loop spans 15 amino acids. V was pared by 4 bases and J by 4 bases, with 16 bases between. CDR3 bases: TGTGCCAGTAGTACACCCCGGAGAGGGTCAGAGACCCAGTACTTC. Translated: CASSTPRRGSETQYF.

The chain uses TRBV2 and TRBJ1-1; D is uncertain. CDR1 and CDR2 (germline): SNHLY, FYNNEI. V lost 10 bases and J lost 4, with 10 bases in between. The CDR3 has 11 residues. The CDR3 region is CATKRGTEAFF. CDR3 bases: TGTGCCACCAAGCGGGGCACTGAAGCTTTCTTT.

This clone was found once. This chain uses TRBV7-9 with TRBJ1-1; D is unclear. Trimming shortened V by 5 bases and J by 0 bases, and 16 bases separated the two germline ends. Looked up from germline, CDR1 is SEHNR and CDR2 is FQNEAQ (reference sequence). The CDR3 totals 16 residues. CDR3 nucleotide sequence: TGTGCCAGCAGCCCCCACCGGGGTGGCATGAACACTGAAGCTTTCTTT. Translating gives CASSPHRGGMNTEAFF.

The rearrangement uses TRBV7-9 and TRBJ2-7; D possibly corresponds to TRBD2 (7 bases). Germline V gives CDR1 SEHNR, CDR2 FQNEAQ (reference sequence). There are 14 residues in the CDR3. V lost 1 base, J lost 6 bases, and 13 bases lay in between. The CDR3 region has the DNA TGTGCCAGCAGCTTAGTGGGGGGGCCGGGCGAGCAGTACTTC. It encodes CASSLVGGPGEQYF.

This chain links TRBV5-1 with TRBJ2-3, with D unclear. Germline V gene sequence: CDR1 SGHRS, CDR2 YFSETQ. Trimming left V 4 bases short and J 5 bases short, with 14 bases between. The CDR3 is made up of 14 amino acids. For the CDR3, the DNA is TGCGCCAGCAGCCTAGGAGAGCAGAGAGATACGCAGTATTTT. Amino acids: CASSLGEQRDTQYF.

This clone was picked up a small number of times. The J gene is TRBJ2-1, the V gene TRBV4-2; 10 positions agree with TRBD2. The CDR3 spans 15 residues. Losses at the gene ends were 4 bases for V and 4 bases for J; bases not matched to a gene: 4. The germline CDR1 and CDR2 sequences are LGHNA and YNFKEQ. CDR3 in DNA: TGTGCCAGCAGCCGAGGACTAGCGGAGTACAATGAGCAGTTCTTC. This sequence encodes CASSRGLAEYNEQFF.

A single count supports this clone. The CDR3 DNA reads as TGTGCCAGCAGTACTTACTCGGGCACCGGGGAGCTGTTTTTT. This gives the protein CASSTYSGTGELFF. The V and J genes are TRBV27 and TRBJ2-2; D is unclear. The CDR3 is made up of 14 amino acids. The germline V gene has CDR1 MNHEY and CDR2 SMNVEV (reference sequence). The V and J ends lost 5 bases and 4 bases respectively, with 11 bases between them.